This T cell receptor beta chain was recorded in a study of radiotherapy plus CTLA-4 blockade in lung cancer. Across the study: Disease control was seen in 30% to 35% of patients, objective responses in roughly 17%.

CTLA-4 blockade with ipilimumab, together with focal radiation, was given to patients with chemo-refractory metastatic non-small-cell lung cancer. The germline gives CDR1 SGHVS, CDR2 FQNEAQ. The CDR3 spans 16 residues. The ends lost 5 bases at V and 4 bases at J; junction bases unmatched: 9. Study-wide results and caveats: The best predictor of response was reported to be early blood T cell clone dynamics, with interferon-beta. Blood TCR clones of tumor origin expanded after radiotherapy plus ipilimumab.

With regard to this clone: The antigen is unknown.

Produced via immunoSEQ multiplex PCR; TCRdb's table is partial and in-frame only. The data hold fewer than 150,000 clones, with approximately 84% observed a single time. This clonotype was obtained from a human donor with non-small cell lung cancer who had a partial response to radiotherapy plus ipilimumab. This rearrangement joins TRBV7-8 to TRBJ1-5; 9 bases are a match to TRBD1. The sequences come from peripheral blood, collected from a patient treated with radiotherapy plus ipilimumab. The CDR3 DNA is TGTGCCAGCAGCCCACCGGGACAGGGTACGAATCAGCCCCAGCATTTT. Protein product: CASSPPGQGTNQPQHF.